Following are 8 T cell receptor beta chains from one sample sequenced in a study of a mutant IDH1 vaccine in newly diagnosed glioma. Profiled with immunoSEQ multiplex PCR; TCRdb holds only in-frame clones, not every one. In the table there are 52,000 or so clones, around 80% of which are singletons. Time point defined: week 23, last vaccination. It was 300 ug of mutant IDH1 20-mer peptide that made up each vaccine dose, given with topical imiquimod. No antigen is known for these receptors. Here the sequenced sample was PBMCs, taken from a glioma patient whose treatment included an IDH1 peptide vaccine. Receptors originate from a woman in her thirties or forties with glioma. Some clones in this sample may be carry-over from other donors' samples.

J is TRBJ1-4 and V is TRBV9; tentative D call: TRBD1 (6 bases). V lost 3 bases and J 10 bases, leaving 28 bases between the germline ends. The CDR3 covers 18 residues. Germline CDR1 and CDR2: SGDLS and YYNGEE. The CDR3 DNA is TGTGCCAGCAGCGCCGGCACCCGCGGGGGAACAGGGATTACAAAACTGTTTTTT. This gives the protein CASSAGTRGGTGITKLFF.

The chain uses TRBV29-1 and TRBJ2-2, with D possibly matching TRBD2 (5 bases). This CDR3 region has 13 residues. V was shortened by 4 bases and J by 6 bases, with 12 bases between the two germline ends. Germline CDR1 SQVTM, CDR2 ANQGSEA. Here the CDR3 reads CSVVFEGAGELFF. As DNA, the CDR3 is TGCAGCGTTGTTTTCGAGGGAGCCGGGGAGCTGTTTTTT.

This clone was counted a few times. The chain combines TRBV27 with TRBJ2-2, with 9 bases matching TRBD1. The V and J ends lost 6 bases and 6 bases, in that order; junction bases with no gene match: 8. Looked up from germline, CDR1 is MNHEY and CDR2 is SMNVEV (reference sequence). There are 15 residues in the CDR3. The CDR3 region is CASSRTGGEAGELFF. The DNA for the CDR3 is TGTGCCAGCAGCCGAACAGGGGGCGAGGCCGGGGAGCTGTTTTTT.

The chain recombines TRBV2 with TRBJ1-5; no reliable D call. In germline, CDR1 is SNHLY, CDR2 FYNNEI. V was cut by 5 bases and J by 7 bases, with 12 bases left in between. The CDR3 has 13 amino acids. The CDR3 sequence is CASSSRWGQPQHF. Written as DNA, the CDR3 is TGTGCCAGCAGTAGTCGGTGGGGACAGCCCCAGCATTTT.

The chain links TRBV10-1 to TRBJ2-1, with unresolved D. CDR1 is WNHNN and CDR2 is SYGVQD in the germline V gene (reference sequence). The CDR3 runs 12 residues. V lost 1 base and J lost 7, with 5 bases in between. Here the CDR3 reads CASSELGNEQFF. The CDR3 DNA is TGCGCCAGCAGTGAGTTGGGGAATGAGCAGTTCTTC.

J is TRBJ2-2 and V is TRBV19; D might be TRBD2 (5 bases). This CDR3 contains 14 residues. Trimming pared 0 bases from V and 5 bases from J, leaving 7 bases between. Looked up from germline, CDR1 is LNHDA and CDR2 is SQIVND (reference sequence). The CDR3 spells CASSIERRTGELFF. DNA for the CDR3: TGTGCCAGTAGTATAGAGAGGAGGACCGGGGAGCTGTTTTTT. The full variable domain, its missing parts supplied by reference TRBV19 and TRBJ2-2, is DGGITQSPKYLFRKEGQNVTLSCEQNLNHDAMYWYRQDPGQGLRLIYYSQIVNDFQKGDIAEGYSVSREKKESFPLTVTSAQKNPTAFYLCASSIERRTGELFFGEGSRLTVL.

By its share, this clone is medium-sized. The chain uses TRBV18 and TRBJ1-2; 9 bases align to TRBD1. This CDR3 contains 14 residues. The J segment lost 3 bases and the V segment lost 2 bases, leaving 1 base of the junction unmatched. Germline V gives CDR1 KGHSH, CDR2 LQKENI. CDR3 protein: CASSPGDRDYGYTF. The CDR3 DNA reads TGTGCCAGCTCACCAGGGGACAGGGACTATGGCTACACCTTC.

This chain connects TRBV6-6 to TRBJ1-2; D remains ambiguous. This CDR3 is built from 14 residues. Looked up from germline, CDR1 is MNHNY and CDR2 is SVGAGI (reference sequence). Trimming stripped 0 bases from V and 2 bases from J, with 7 bases between. The chain's CDR3 is CASSYSMGNYGYTF. The CDR3 DNA follows: TGTGCCAGCAGTTACTCGATGGGGAACTATGGCTACACCTTC.